The present entry profiles one T cell receptor (beta chain) with its context. No cognate antigen has been identified for it. No quality values exist for individual bases; no much larger clone is one base distant. V loses 3 bases of germline sequence and J loses 4 bases, and the interval between the two ends is 9 bases. As encoded in the germline V gene, CDR1 is SGHTA while CDR2 is FQGNSA. From the cysteine up to the phenylalanine, the CDR3 has a length of 13 residues. The kept DNA is CDR3 alone, 39 bases in frame from the first base. Whole blood was collected in K2EDTA tubes by collaborating institutions according to the institutions' own protocols. For TCRbeta analysis, collaborator samples were shipped as frozen whole blood, as isolated PBMCs, or as DNA extracted from either sample type. These data originate in a study of blood T cell repertoires in COVID-19 (dated by TCRdb to 2019 to 2021). Looking at the study overall: The collaborator samples originated in the United States, Italy and Spain and spanned the acute and convalescent phases of COVID-19. The prospective study material was composed of cDNA or gDNA derived from T cells, B-cell-depleted T cells, or PBMCs. Subjects who had been exposed to COVID-19, were actively infected with it, or had recovered from it provided the deeply sampled blood TCRbeta repertoires that made up the dataset. A freely available public database, intended as a resource for researchers studying the immune response to SARS-CoV-2, is where the repertoires were released. The samples were drawn from the first 160 participants of the ongoing ImmuneRACE study and from 1,200 or so subjects provided by 6 global collaborators. Nearly every sample came with metadata listing a de-identified subject ID, COVID-19 status, age in years and sex. Where available, HLA class I and class II types were taken from metadata supplied by the sample provider and were not determined by assay-based typing.

The immunoSEQ Assay, a bias-controlled multiplex PCR, was used to amplify TCRbeta CDR3 regions from genomic DNA. From the authors' description of their analysis: Nucleated cell counts per sample were estimated from amplification of reference gene primers within the assay. To quantify the absolute abundance of each unique TCRbeta CDR3 rearrangement, sequence reads were collapsed and filtered. Productive Simpson clonality was computed per sample as the square root of Simpson's diversity index over productive rearrangements. TCRdb holds this immuneACCESS table with in-frame rearrangements only. Some clones are missing; in checked studies, unresolved V genes explain under half, and the rest has no known cause. V and J calls and clone size are given by that table; D and trimming were obtained from the DNA. For this sample the table gives about 180,000 clones, of which about nine tenths were detected only once. The ten largest clones represent approximately 4% of the sample.

The investigation overall reported the following: The amount of clinical and demographic metadata varied by source and participant and was provided uncurated.

This chain is built from TRBV7-2 and TRBJ1-1; TRBD1 is a weak D gene call, 6 bases matching. The sequencing sample was made of peripheral blood. The TCR sequence derives from a woman aged 25-40 years with acute or convalescent COVID-19. The CDR3 in this case is CASSFQGSTEAFF. The nucleotide sequence is TGTGCCAGCAGCTTTCAGGGGAGCACTGAAGCTTTCTTT.